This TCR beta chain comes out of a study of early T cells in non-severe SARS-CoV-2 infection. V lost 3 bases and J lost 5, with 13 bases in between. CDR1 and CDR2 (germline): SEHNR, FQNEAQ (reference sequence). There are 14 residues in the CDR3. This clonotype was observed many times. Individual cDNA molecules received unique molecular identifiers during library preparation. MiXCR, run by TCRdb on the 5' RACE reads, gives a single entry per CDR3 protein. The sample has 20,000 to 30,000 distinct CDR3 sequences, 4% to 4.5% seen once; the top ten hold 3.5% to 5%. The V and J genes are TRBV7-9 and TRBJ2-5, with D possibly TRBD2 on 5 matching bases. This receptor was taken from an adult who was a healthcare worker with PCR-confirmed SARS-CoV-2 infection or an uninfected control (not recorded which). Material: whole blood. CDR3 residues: CASSFSGSVETQYF. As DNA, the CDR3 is TGTGCCAGCAGCTTTTCGGGGTCCGTGGAGACCCAGTACTTC.